The 27 T cell receptor beta chains below all came from one sample that was sequenced in a study of T-cell memory formation after mild COVID-19. In TCRdb, the 5' RACE reads were re-called with MiXCR into one record per CDR3 protein. The profile shows roughly 200,000 distinct CDR3 sequences, about a sixth of them singletons. Sequenced: PBMCs or a T cell subset sorted from them (not recorded which). The receptors were gathered from an adult woman who had mild COVID-19 (a few samples of this study predate the infection). Cell type and time point are not known.

This chain uses TRBV20-1 with TRBJ2-2; D tentatively reads TRBD1 or TRBD2 (5 bases each). Germline V gene lookup returns CDR1 DFQATT and CDR2 SNEGSKA (reference sequence). CDR3 length: 14 amino acids. The germline V and J ends were trimmed by 4 bases and 0 bases, with 9 bases remaining between them. CDR3 DNA: TGCAGTGCTACGGGACGGACGAACACCGGGGAGCTGTTTTTT. Its protein product is CSATGRTNTGELFF.

The chain combines TRBV9 with TRBJ2-7, with TRBD1 matching over 10 bases. The CDR3 is 17 residues long. The J segment lost 2 bases and the V segment lost 0 bases, leaving 8 bases of the junction unmatched. The V gene's germline CDR1 is SGDLS and CDR2 YYNGEE. CDR3 nucleotides: TGTGCCAGCAGCGTAGCTCCAGCGGGACAGGGGACCTACGAGCAGTACTTC. Translated, it gives CASSVAPAGQGTYEQYF.

The table lists this clonotype with a few counts. V is TRBV5-1 and J is TRBJ1-1, with D unresolved. This CDR3 is built from 13 residues. Germline values: CDR1 SGHRS, CDR2 YFSETQ. Trimming stripped 6 bases from V and 4 bases from J, with 13 bases between. CDR3 nucleotides: TGCGCCAGCAAAGAGTGGGGAGGCACTGAAGCTTTCTTT. This encodes CASKEWGGTEAFF.

The J gene is TRBJ1-5, the V gene TRBV12-3 or TRBV12-4; D is ambiguous. This CDR3 is built from 15 residues. V lost 1 base and J lost 0, with 7 bases in between. The CDR3 here is CASSLVGYSNQPQHF. CDR3 sequence (DNA): TGTGCCAGCAGTTTAGTCGGATATAGCAATCAGCCCCAGCATTTT.

At least ten counts were recorded for this clonotype. The rearrangement links TRBV2 to TRBJ2-5, with 7 nucleotides matching TRBD1. CDR1 and CDR2 (germline): SNHLY, FYNNEI. The length of the CDR3 is 13 residues. With V trimmed by 8 bases and J by 4 bases, 7 bases remained unmatched. The CDR3 sequence is CASAKGAGETQYF. Written as DNA, the CDR3 is TGTGCCAGCGCAAAGGGGGCGGGAGAGACCCAGTACTTC.

Only a few counts were recorded for this clonotype. This rearrangement joins TRBV7-6 to TRBJ2-7; 8 bases agree with TRBD1. Losses at the gene ends were 4 bases for V and 6 bases for J; bases not matched to a gene: 11. The CDR3 has 15 amino acids. Germline V CDR1 and CDR2: SGHVS, FNYEAQ. The CDR3 spells CASSSGRQGAGEQYF. The CDR3, as DNA: TGTGCCAGCAGCTCAGGGAGGCAGGGGGCCGGCGAGCAGTACTTC.

V is TRBV20-1 and J is TRBJ2-3; no firm D call. The V and J ends lost 5 bases and 2 bases respectively, with 11 bases between them. The CDR3 loop spans 13 amino acids. The germline V gene encodes CDR1 DFQATT and CDR2 SNEGSKA (reference sequence). CDR3: CSARRAITDTQYF. In DNA form, the CDR3 reads TGCAGTGCTCGGAGAGCGATCACAGATACGCAGTATTTT.

This rearrangement joins TRBV4-2 to TRBJ1-4; 9 bases line up with TRBD1. The germline gives CDR1 LGHNA, CDR2 YNFKEQ. V lost 5 bases to trimming and J lost 7 bases; unmatched junction nucleotides: 8. The CDR3 covers 15 residues. DNA for the CDR3: TGTGCCAGCAGCGCTCCGGGACAGGGACCTGAAAAACTGTTTTTT. This translates into CASSAPGQGPEKLFF.

This clonotype was found a few times. The V gene is TRBV3-1, the J gene TRBJ2-7, with D possibly TRBD2 on 5 matching bases. V gave up 1 base and J gave up 3 bases, with 7 bases separating them. CDR3 length: 13 residues. From germline, CDR1 is LGHDT and CDR2 YNNKEL (reference sequence). CDR3 in DNA: TGTGCCAGCAGCCAAGGCGGAGGCTACGAGCAGTACTTC. Protein: CASSQGGGYEQYF.

This clonotype turned up a few times. The CDR3 loop reads CASRTPRVFGGYTF. CDR3 bases: TGTGCCAGCAGAACCCCGCGGGTGTTCGGTGGCTACACCTTC. The V gene is TRBV6-5, the J gene TRBJ1-2, with D unclear. Between the trimmed V and J ends, which lost 6 bases and 7 bases, there was a span of 18 bases. This CDR3 is built from 14 residues. CDR1 and CDR2 (germline): MNHEY, SVGAGI.

The rearrangement links TRBV24-1 to TRBJ2-7, with 7 bases aligning to TRBD1. This CDR3 region has 15 residues. Germline V gene sequence: CDR1 KGHDR, CDR2 SFDVKD. V shed 9 bases, J shed 0 bases, and the junction held 10 bases outside the gene matches. CDR3 loop: CATSPGQLSSYEQYF. In DNA, the CDR3 is TGTGCCACCTCCCCGGGACAGCTCAGCTCCTACGAGCAGTACTTC.

V gene TRBV12-3 or TRBV12-4 combines with J gene TRBJ2-2; no clear D gene. This CDR3 is 15 amino acids long. Trimming stripped 2 bases from V and 3 bases from J, with 10 bases between. CDR3 residues: CASSLRSAYTGELFF. CDR3 DNA: TGTGCCAGCAGTTTAAGGAGCGCATACACCGGGGAGCTGTTTTTT.

In this sample, this clonotype turned up once. The chain uses TRBV12-3 or TRBV12-4 and TRBJ2-7; D may be TRBD1 or TRBD2 (5 bases each). V lost 3 bases and J lost 5, with 14 bases in between. CDR3 length: 14 residues. The CDR3 sequence: CASSFVQGVHEQYF. As DNA, the CDR3 is TGTGCCAGCAGTTTTGTCCAGGGAGTCCACGAGCAGTACTTC.

This clonotype has more than one count but fewer than ten. The chain recombines TRBV5-1 with TRBJ2-1, with D perhaps TRBD2 (6 bases). From germline, CDR1 is SGHRS and CDR2 YFSETQ. Trimming removed 0 bases from V and 7 bases from J, with 11 bases in between. The CDR3 covers 14 residues. The CDR3 DNA reads TGCGCCAGCAGCTTGGAACTAGCCACGAATGAGCAGTTCTTC. Translated: CASSLELATNEQFF.

The chain has TRBV18 and TRBJ2-3; D is undetermined. Trimming left V 0 bases short and J 3 bases short, with 7 bases between. CDR1 is KGHSH, CDR2 LQKENI, per germline. The CDR3 length is 14 residues. The CDR3 DNA reads TGTGCCAGCTCACCACCGTCCGGGACAGATACGCAGTATTTT. Protein sequence: CASSPPSGTDTQYF.

The chain couples TRBV6-5 to TRBJ1-5; a weak D match, TRBD1 (5 bases). The ends were cut back, 6 bases at V and 1 base at J, with 10 bases in the middle. The length of the CDR3 is 14 residues. Germline CDR1 MNHEY, CDR2 SVGAGI. The CDR3 region has the DNA TGTGCCAGCAGCCCCCGGGACAGCAATCAGCCCCAGCATTTT. Translating gives CASSPRDSNQPQHF.

The V gene is TRBV7-8, the J gene TRBJ2-7; the D gene is possibly TRBD2 (6 bases). The CDR3 contains 16 residues. Trimming cost V 8 bases and J 0 bases, with 20 bases left between them. Germline V gene lookup returns CDR1 SGHVS and CDR2 FQNEAQ. The CDR3 DNA reads TGTGCCAGCTCAAAACAGGAGGGTTTTAGCTCCTACGAGCAGTACTTC. Its translation is CASSKQEGFSSYEQYF. The full variable domain, in which reference TRBV7-8 and TRBJ2-7 provide the parts outside the CDR3, is GAGVSQSPRYKVAKRGQDVALRCDPISGHVSLFWYQQALGQGPEFLTYFQNEAQLDKSGLPSDRFFAERPEGSVSTLKIQRTQQEDSAVYLCASSKQEGFSSYEQYFGPGTRLTVT.

This clonotype has just one count. The V call is TRBV7-7, the J call TRBJ2-5, with 13 nucleotides matching TRBD2. Per germline, CDR1 SSHAT and CDR2 FNYEAQ (reference sequence). The length of the CDR3 is 17 residues. V shed 5 bases and J 2 bases; nucleotides not matched to a gene: 8. The CDR3 DNA reads as TGTGCCAGCAGCAAGGGGACTAGCGGGGCACTTCAAGAGACCCAGTACTTC. It encodes CASSKGTSGALQETQYF. The entire variable domain, with the rest obtained from reference TRBV7-7 and TRBJ2-5, is as follows: GAGVSQSPRYKVTKRGQDVTLRCDPISSHATLYWYQQALGQGPEFLTYFNYEAQPDKSGLPSDRFSAERPEGSISTLTIQRTEQRDSAMYRCASSKGTSGALQETQYFGPGTRLLVL.

This clonotype has ten or more counts. The chain joins TRBV5-1 to TRBJ2-7; D perhaps matches TRBD2 (6 bases). The length of the CDR3 is 13 residues. Germline V gene lookup returns CDR1 SGHRS and CDR2 YFSETQ. V dropped 1 base and J dropped 1 base, with 6 bases sitting between them. The CDR3 here is CASSLRGSYEQYF. DNA for the CDR3: TGCGCCAGCAGCTTGCGGGGGTCCTACGAGCAGTACTTC.

There are a few counts of this clonotype. The CDR3 spells CATSGGEETQYF. The CDR3 DNA follows: TGTGCCACCAGTGGGGGAGAAGAGACCCAGTACTTC. V usage is TRBV24-1 and J usage is TRBJ2-5; weak D call: TRBD2 (5 bases). Trimming left V 5 bases short and J 3 bases short, with 6 bases between. CDR3 length: 12 amino acids. Germline lookup yields CDR1 KGHDR and CDR2 SFDVKD.

The V call is TRBV7-3, the J call TRBJ1-1, with D maybe TRBD1 (5 bases). From germline, CDR1 is SGHTA and CDR2 FQGTGA. V was clipped by 3 bases and J by 7 bases, with 15 bases between them. This CDR3 comprises 14 residues. In nucleotides, the CDR3 is TGTGCCAGCAGCTTGGACGGGGGTGGTGGTGAAGCTTTCTTT. This translates into CASSLDGGGGEAFF.

This chain links TRBV5-1 with TRBJ2-1; maybe TRBD1 (6 bases). V was clipped by 0 bases and J by 5 bases, with 12 bases between them. The CDR3 spans 15 residues. The germline V gene has CDR1 SGHRS and CDR2 YFSETQ. As DNA, the CDR3 is TGCGCCAGCAGCTTGGACAGGGTGAGGAACAATGAGCAGTTCTTC. Residues: CASSLDRVRNNEQFF.

DNA of the CDR3: TGCGCCAGCCAACTAGCCGGGACCGGGGAGCTGTTTTTT. Protein product: CASQLAGTGELFF. This chain links TRBV5-1 with TRBJ2-2; D possibly corresponds to TRBD2 (6 bases). CDR1 is SGHRS, CDR2 YFSETQ, per germline. With 7 bases removed from V and 5 bases from J, the gap between germline ends came to 12 bases. The CDR3 is 13 residues long. Full variable domain (outside the CDR3, taken from reference TRBV5-1 and TRBJ2-2): KAGVTQTPRYLIKTRGQQVTLSCSPISGHRSVSWYQQTPGQGLQFLFEYFSETQRNKGNFPGRFSGRQFSNSRSEMNVSTLELGDSALYLCASQLAGTGELFFGEGSRLTVL.

The chain carries TRBV5-1 and TRBJ2-3; 11 bases match TRBD1. This CDR3 is 18 amino acids long. CDR1 and CDR2 (germline): SGHRS, YFSETQ. With V trimmed by 7 bases and J by 3 bases, 16 bases remained unmatched. The CDR3, as DNA: TGCGCCAGCGCACCTCCGGGACAGGGGGTTGGAGGAACAGATACGCAGTATTTT. Translating it yields CASAPPGQGVGGTDTQYF.

This clonotype was counted a few times. The chain carries TRBV7-3 and TRBJ1-3; a possible D gene is TRBD1 (6 bases). The V end was cut by 3 bases, the J end by 2 bases, with 11 bases between. In germline, CDR1 is SGHTA, CDR2 FQGTGA. The CDR3 loop spans 15 amino acids. The CDR3 loop reads CASSLSTGTGNTIYF. CDR3 nucleotides: TGTGCCAGCAGCTTGTCCACAGGGACTGGAAACACCATATATTTT.

The rearrangement joins TRBV11-3 to TRBJ1-1, with TRBD1 matching 7 bases. The V and J ends lost 5 bases and 4 bases, in that order; junction bases with no gene match: 7. The CDR3 is 14 residues long. Looked up from germline, CDR1 is SGHNT and CDR2 is YENEEA. Here the CDR3 DNA reads TGTGCCAGCAGCCAGAAGGGACAGAGCACTGAAGCTTTCTTT. Its translation: CASSQKGQSTEAFF.

The J gene is TRBJ2-1, the V gene TRBV5-1; D remains unclear. CDR1 and CDR2 from the germline V gene are SGHRS and YFSETQ. The V gene lost 7 bases and the J gene lost 5 bases, with 7 bases spanning the gap. There are 11 residues in the CDR3. The CDR3, as DNA: TGCGCCAGCCGCTACGACAATGAGCAGTTCTTC. Its translation is CASRYDNEQFF. Full variable domain (remainder filled in from reference TRBV5-1 and TRBJ2-1): KAGVTQTPRYLIKTRGQQVTLSCSPISGHRSVSWYQQTPGQGLQFLFEYFSETQRNKGNFPGRFSGRQFSNSRSEMNVSTLELGDSALYLCASRYDNEQFFGPGTRLTVL.